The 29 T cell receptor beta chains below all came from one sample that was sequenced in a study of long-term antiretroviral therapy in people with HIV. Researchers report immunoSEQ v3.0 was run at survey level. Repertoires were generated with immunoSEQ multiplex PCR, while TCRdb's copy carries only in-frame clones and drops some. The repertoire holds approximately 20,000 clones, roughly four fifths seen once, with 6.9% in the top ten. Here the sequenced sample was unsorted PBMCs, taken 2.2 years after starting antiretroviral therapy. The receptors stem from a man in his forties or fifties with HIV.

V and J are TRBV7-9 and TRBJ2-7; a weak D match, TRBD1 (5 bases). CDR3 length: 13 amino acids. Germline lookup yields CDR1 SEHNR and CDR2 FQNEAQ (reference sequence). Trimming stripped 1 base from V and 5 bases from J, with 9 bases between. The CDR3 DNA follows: TGTGCCAGCAGCTTAGGGTCAGGGAACGAGCAGTACTTC. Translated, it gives CASSLGSGNEQYF.

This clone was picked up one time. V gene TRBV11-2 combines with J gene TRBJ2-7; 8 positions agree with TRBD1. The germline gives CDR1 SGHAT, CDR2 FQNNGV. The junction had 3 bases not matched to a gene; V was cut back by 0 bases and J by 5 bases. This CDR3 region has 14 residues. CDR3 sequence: CASSLEDRVDEQYF. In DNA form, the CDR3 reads TGTGCCAGCAGCTTAGAGGACAGGGTAGACGAGCAGTACTTC.

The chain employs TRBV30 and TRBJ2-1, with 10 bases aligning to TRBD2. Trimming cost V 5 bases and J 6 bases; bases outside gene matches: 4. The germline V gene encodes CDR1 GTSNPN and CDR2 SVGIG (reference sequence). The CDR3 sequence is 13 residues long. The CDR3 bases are TGTGCCTGGGGACTAGCGGAGACCAATGAGCAGTTCTTC. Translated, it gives CAWGLAETNEQFF.

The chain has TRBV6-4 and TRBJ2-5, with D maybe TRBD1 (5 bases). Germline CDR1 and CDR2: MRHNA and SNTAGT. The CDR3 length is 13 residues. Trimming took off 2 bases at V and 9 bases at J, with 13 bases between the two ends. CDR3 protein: CASSDPGPRAQYF. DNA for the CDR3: TGTGCCAGCAGTGACCCCGGACCCAGGGCCCAGTACTTC.

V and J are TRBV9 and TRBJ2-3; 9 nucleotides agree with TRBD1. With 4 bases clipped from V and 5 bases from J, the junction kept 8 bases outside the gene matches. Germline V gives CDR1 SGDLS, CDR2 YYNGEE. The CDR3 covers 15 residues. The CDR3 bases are TGTGCCAGCAGCCCCTGGGACAGGGTAGTAGATACGCAGTATTTT. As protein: CASSPWDRVVDTQYF.

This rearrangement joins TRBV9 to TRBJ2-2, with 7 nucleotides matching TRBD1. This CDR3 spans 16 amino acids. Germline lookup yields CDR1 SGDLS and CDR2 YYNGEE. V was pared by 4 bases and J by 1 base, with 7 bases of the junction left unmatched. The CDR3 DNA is TGTGCCAGCAGCTTTAACCGGGACAGGAACACCGGGGAGCTGTTTTTT. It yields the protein CASSFNRDRNTGELFF.

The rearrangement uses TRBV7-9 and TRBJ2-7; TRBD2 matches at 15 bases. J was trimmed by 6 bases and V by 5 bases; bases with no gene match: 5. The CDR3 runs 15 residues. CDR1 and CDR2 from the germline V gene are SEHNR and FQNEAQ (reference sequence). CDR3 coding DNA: TGTGCCAGCAGCCCAGGACTAGCGGGAGGGGTCGAGCAGTACTTC. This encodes CASSPGLAGGVEQYF.

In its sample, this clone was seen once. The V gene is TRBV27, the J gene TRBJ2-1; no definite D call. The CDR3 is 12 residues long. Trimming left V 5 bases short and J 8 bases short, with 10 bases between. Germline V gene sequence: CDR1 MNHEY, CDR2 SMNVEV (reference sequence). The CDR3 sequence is CASSPVGDEQFF. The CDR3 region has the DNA TGTGCCAGCAGTCCGGTAGGAGATGAGCAGTTCTTC.

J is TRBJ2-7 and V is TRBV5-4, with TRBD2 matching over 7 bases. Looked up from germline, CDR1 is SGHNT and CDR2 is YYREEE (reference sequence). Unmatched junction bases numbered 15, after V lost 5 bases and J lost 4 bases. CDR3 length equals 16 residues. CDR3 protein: CASSPEAGIVSYEQYF. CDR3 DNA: TGTGCCAGCAGTCCCGAAGCGGGAATTGTTTCGTACGAGCAGTACTTC.

The chain's CDR3 is CASSLSSTGDEQYF. The DNA of the CDR3 is TGTGCCAGCAGCTTATCATCAACAGGGGACGAGCAGTACTTC. The V call is TRBV13, the J call TRBJ2-7, with 7 bases identical to TRBD1. This CDR3 spans 14 amino acids. Germline CDR1 is PRHDT and CDR2 is FYEKMQ (reference sequence). Losses at the gene ends were 2 bases for V and 5 bases for J; bases not matched to a gene: 6.

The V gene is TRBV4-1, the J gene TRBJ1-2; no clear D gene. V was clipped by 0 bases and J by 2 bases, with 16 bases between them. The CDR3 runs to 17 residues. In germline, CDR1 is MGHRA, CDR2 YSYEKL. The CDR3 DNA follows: TGCGCCAGCAGCCAAGATGTGATAGCGGTGGGGAACTATGGCTACACCTTC. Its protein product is CASSQDVIAVGNYGYTF.

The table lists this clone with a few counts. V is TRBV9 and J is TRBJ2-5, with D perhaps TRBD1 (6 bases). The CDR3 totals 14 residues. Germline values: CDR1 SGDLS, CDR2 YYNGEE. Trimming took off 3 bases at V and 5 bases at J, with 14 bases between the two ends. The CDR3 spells CASSALTGSETQYF. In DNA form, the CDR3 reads TGTGCCAGCAGCGCCCTTACAGGGTCGGAGACCCAGTACTTC.

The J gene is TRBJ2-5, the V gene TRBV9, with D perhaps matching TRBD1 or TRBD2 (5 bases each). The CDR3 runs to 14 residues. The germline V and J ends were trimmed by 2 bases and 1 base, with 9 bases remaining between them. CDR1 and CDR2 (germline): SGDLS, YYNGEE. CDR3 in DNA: TGTGCCAGCAGCGTTGCCGGGACCCAAGAGACCCAGTACTTC. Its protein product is CASSVAGTQETQYF.

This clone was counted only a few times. CDR3 protein: CASSLFGGPYEQYF. The CDR3 bases are TGTGCCAGTAGCCTCTTTGGGGGACCTTACGAGCAGTACTTC. The V and J genes are TRBV19 and TRBJ2-7; D assignment may be TRBD1 or TRBD2 (5 bases each). CDR1 is LNHDA and CDR2 is SQIVND in the germline V gene (reference sequence). V dropped 6 bases and J dropped 4 bases, with 16 bases sitting between them. CDR3 length: 14 amino acids.

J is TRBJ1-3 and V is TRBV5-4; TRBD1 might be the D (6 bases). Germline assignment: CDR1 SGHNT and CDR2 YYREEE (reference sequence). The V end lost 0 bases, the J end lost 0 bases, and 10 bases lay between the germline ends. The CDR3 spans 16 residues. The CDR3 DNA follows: TGTGCCAGCAGCTTGGGAGGGGGATACTCTGGAAACACCATATATTTT. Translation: CASSLGGGYSGNTIYF. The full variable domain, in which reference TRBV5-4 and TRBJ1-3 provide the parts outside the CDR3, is ETGVTQSPTHLIKTRGQQVTLRCSSQSGHNTVSWYQQALGQGPQFIFQYYREEENGRGNFPPRFSGLQFPNYSSELNVNALELDDSALYLCASSLGGGYSGNTIYFGEGSWLTVV.

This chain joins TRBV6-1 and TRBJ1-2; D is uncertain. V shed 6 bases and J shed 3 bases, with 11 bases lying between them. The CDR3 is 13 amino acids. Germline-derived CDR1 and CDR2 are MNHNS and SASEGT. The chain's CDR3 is CASSAGRYYGYTF. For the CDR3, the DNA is TGTGCCAGCAGCGCCGGACGGTACTATGGCTACACCTTC.

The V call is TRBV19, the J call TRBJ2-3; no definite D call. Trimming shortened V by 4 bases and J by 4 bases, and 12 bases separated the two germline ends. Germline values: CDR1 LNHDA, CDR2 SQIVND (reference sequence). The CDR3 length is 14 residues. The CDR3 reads CASSRATLPDTQYF. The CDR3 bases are TGTGCCAGTAGTAGAGCGACTCTGCCAGATACGCAGTATTTT.

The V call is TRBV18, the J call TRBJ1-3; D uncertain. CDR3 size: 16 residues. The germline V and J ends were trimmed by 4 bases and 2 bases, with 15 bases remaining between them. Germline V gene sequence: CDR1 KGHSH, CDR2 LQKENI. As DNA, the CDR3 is TGTGCCAGCTCACAAAACAGACGCGAAACTGGAAACACCATATATTTT. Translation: CASSQNRRETGNTIYF.

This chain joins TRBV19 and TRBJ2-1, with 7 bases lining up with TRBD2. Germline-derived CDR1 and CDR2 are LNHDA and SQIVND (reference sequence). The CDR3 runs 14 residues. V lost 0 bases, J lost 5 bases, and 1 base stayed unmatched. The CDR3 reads CASSIDGGNNEQFF. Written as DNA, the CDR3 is TGTGCCAGTAGTATAGACGGGGGGAACAATGAGCAGTTCTTC.

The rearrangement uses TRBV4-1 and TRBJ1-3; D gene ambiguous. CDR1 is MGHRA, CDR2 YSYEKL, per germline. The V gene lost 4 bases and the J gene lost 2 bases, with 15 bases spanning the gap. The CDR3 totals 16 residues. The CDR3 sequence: CASSPSHPGTGNTIYF. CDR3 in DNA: TGCGCCAGCAGCCCCAGCCATCCGGGTACTGGAAACACCATATATTTT.

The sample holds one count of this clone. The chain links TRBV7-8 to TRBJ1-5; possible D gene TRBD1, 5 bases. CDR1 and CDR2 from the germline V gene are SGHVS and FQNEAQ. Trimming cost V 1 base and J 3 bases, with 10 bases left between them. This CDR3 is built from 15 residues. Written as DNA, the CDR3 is TGTGCCAGCAGCTTAGTGGGGGGTTACAATCAGCCCCAGCATTTT. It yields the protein CASSLVGGYNQPQHF.

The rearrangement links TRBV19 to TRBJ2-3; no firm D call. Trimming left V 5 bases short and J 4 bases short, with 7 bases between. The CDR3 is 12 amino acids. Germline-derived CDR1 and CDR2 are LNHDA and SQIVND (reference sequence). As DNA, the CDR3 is TGTGCCAGTAGTCCCCGGGCAGATACGCAGTATTTT. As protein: CASSPRADTQYF.

As DNA, the CDR3 is TGTGCCAGCAGCTTATTCCCGGTCACCGGGGAGCTGTTTTTT. Amino acid sequence: CASSLFPVTGELFF. The chain has TRBV7-2 and TRBJ2-2, with D unresolved. V dropped 2 bases and J dropped 4 bases, with 8 bases sitting between them. CDR3 size: 14 residues. CDR1 is SGHTA and CDR2 is FQGNSA in the germline V gene.

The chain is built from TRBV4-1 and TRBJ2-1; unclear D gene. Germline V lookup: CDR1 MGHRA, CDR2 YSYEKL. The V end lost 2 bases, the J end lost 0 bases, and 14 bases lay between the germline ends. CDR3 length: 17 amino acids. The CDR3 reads CASSQPPWRSSYNEQFF. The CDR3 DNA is TGCGCCAGCAGCCAACCCCCCTGGCGGAGCTCCTACAATGAGCAGTTCTTC.

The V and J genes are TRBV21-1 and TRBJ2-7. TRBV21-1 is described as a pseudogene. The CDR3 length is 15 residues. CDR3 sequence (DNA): TGTGCCAGCAGCAAAGCGCGCTGGCGGACGTACGAGCAGTACTTC. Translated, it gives CASSKARWRTYEQYF.

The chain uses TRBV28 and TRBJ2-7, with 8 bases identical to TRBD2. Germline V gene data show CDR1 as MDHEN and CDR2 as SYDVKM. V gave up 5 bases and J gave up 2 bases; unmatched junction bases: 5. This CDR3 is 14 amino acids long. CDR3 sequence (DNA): TGTGCCAGCAGTGGGACTAGAAACACCTACGAGCAGTACTTC. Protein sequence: CASSGTRNTYEQYF.

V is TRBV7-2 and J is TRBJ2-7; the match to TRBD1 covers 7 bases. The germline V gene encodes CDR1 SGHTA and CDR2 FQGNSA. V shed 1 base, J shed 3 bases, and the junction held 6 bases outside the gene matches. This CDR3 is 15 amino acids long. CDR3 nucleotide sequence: TGTGCCAGCAGCTTAGAGGGGACAGAGAGCTACGAGCAGTACTTC. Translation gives CASSLEGTESYEQYF.

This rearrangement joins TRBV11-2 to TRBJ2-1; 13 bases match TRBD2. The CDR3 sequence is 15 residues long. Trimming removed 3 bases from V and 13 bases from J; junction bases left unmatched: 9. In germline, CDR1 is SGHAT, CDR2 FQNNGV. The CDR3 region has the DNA TGTGCCAGCAGCTTCCCACTAGCGGGAGGGCGGCTCCAGTTCTTC. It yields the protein CASSFPLAGGRLQFF.

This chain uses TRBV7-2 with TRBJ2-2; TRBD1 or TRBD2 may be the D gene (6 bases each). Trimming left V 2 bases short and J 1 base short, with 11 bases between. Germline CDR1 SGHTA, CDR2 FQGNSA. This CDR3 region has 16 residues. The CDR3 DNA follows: TGTGCCAGCAGCTTATATGGGGGGCAGAACACCGGGGAGCTGTTTTTT. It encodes CASSLYGGQNTGELFF.